Only a few counts were recorded for the clone carrying this T cell receptor beta chain. The data were taken from a study of shared clonotypes between healthy human individuals. Deep-level settings were used for running the assay. Original methodology: ImmunoSEQ yielded junction-only sequences lacking quality scores, so filtering differed. Measured with immunoSEQ multiplex PCR; TCRdb has only the in-frame clones, and not every one. V, J and clone size are taken as reported in that table, and D and trimming were inferred from the DNA itself. The sample holds around 530,000 clones, roughly 72% seen once. The V segment lost 4 bases and the J segment 3 bases; nucleotides outside the gene matches: 2. CDR3 size: 15 residues. From germline, CDR1 is LGHNA and CDR2 YSLEER. Caucasian adults living in Nashville, Tennessee, provided all samples.

The source of this sequence is a woman aged 40 to 49 in good health. Some clones in this sample may be carry-over from other donors' samples. The chain combines TRBV4-3 with TRBJ2-5; 13 positions match TRBD2. Sample: PBMCs. CDR3 loop: CASSPGLAGKETQYF. The CDR3 DNA reads as TGCGCCAGCAGCCCGGGACTAGCGGGAAAAGAGACCCAGTACTTC.